Presented here are 23 T cell receptor beta chains from one specimen sequenced in a study of response to subunit inactivated influenza vaccine. From the RT-PCR reads, TCRdb called clonotypes with MiXCR, one entry per CDR3 protein. The sample has about 800,000 distinct CDR3 sequences, 21% seen once. Sequences were derived from PBMCs from blood, sampled around 5 days after vaccination. The receptors originated from a man in his fifties or sixties who received an inactivated influenza vaccine.

The chain employs TRBV29-1 and TRBJ1-1; TRBD1 aligns across 8 bases. The CDR3 has 13 residues. V was pared by 5 bases and J by 7 bases, with 9 bases of the junction left unmatched. The germline V gene encodes CDR1 SQVTM and CDR2 ANQGSEA. The chain's CDR3 is CSVQTGAAHEAFF. In DNA, the CDR3 is TGCAGCGTTCAGACAGGGGCCGCCCATGAAGCTTTCTTT.

This clonotype occurred a few times. This chain links TRBV20-1 with TRBJ2-6; TRBD1 agrees at 11 bases. Germline V gene lookup returns CDR1 DFQATT and CDR2 SNEGSKA (reference sequence). The CDR3 covers 16 residues. Trimming cost V 5 bases and J 2 bases; bases outside gene matches: 5. The chain's CDR3 is CSAPGQGATGANVLTF. For the CDR3, the DNA is TGCAGTGCTCCCGGACAGGGGGCGACTGGGGCCAACGTCCTGACTTTC.

This chain uses TRBV12-3 or TRBV12-4 with TRBJ1-1, with unresolved D. This CDR3 contains 14 residues. Trimming cost V 2 bases and J 5 bases, with 12 bases left between them. CDR3 region: CASSLSRSGTEAFF. The CDR3 DNA sequence: TGTGCCAGCAGTTTAAGCAGGAGCGGGACTGAAGCTTTCTTT.

The chain joins TRBV20-1 to TRBJ1-5; D gene uncertain. The V gene's germline CDR1 is DFQATT and CDR2 SNEGSKA (reference sequence). This CDR3 comprises 12 residues. V gave up 1 base and J gave up 6 bases, with 7 bases separating them. The CDR3 DNA is TGCAGTGCTAGAGCCACAAGTCAGCCCCAGCATTTT. Its protein is CSARATSQPQHF.

The genes are TRBV11-2 and TRBJ2-1; D gene ambiguous. The ends were cut back, 5 bases at V and 8 bases at J, with 13 bases in the middle. Germline V gene data show CDR1 as SGHAT and CDR2 as FQNNGV. CDR3 size: 13 residues. This chain's CDR3 is CASSRDWGDEQFF. CDR3 in DNA: TGTGCCAGCAGCCGAGATTGGGGTGATGAGCAGTTCTTC.

The chain has TRBV5-1 and TRBJ2-7, with D possibly being TRBD2 (6 bases). Germline V gives CDR1 SGHRS, CDR2 YFSETQ. The CDR3 runs 16 residues. Trimming stripped 4 bases from V and 5 bases from J, with 22 bases between. CDR3 loop: CASSGTPGTRSNEQYF. Here the CDR3 DNA reads TGCGCCAGCAGCGGAACTCCCGGGACTCGATCCAACGAGCAGTACTTC. The full variable domain, completed using reference TRBV5-1 and TRBJ2-7, is KAGVTQTPRYLIKTRGQQVTLSCSPISGHRSVSWYQQTPGQGLQFLFEYFSETQRNKGNFPGRFSGRQFSNSRSEMNVSTLELGDSALYLCASSGTPGTRSNEQYFGPGTRLTVT.

The rearrangement links TRBV29-1 to TRBJ2-5; D gene unclear. The V gene lost 4 bases and the J gene lost 0 bases, with 12 bases spanning the gap. CDR3 length equals 14 residues. CDR1 is SQVTM, CDR2 ANQGSEA, per germline. The CDR3 region has the DNA TGCAGCGTTGTCCCCCCCGGCAACCAAGAGACCCAGTACTTC. This encodes CSVVPPGNQETQYF. Filled out from reference TRBV29-1 and TRBJ2-5, the complete variable domain reads SAVISQKPSRDICQRGTSLTIQCQVDSQVTMMFWYRQQPGQSLTLIATANQGSEATYESGFVIDKFPISRPNLTFSTLTVSNMSPEDSSIYLCSVVPPGNQETQYFGPGTRLLVL.

This clonotype was observed a few times. This rearrangement joins TRBV11-1 to TRBJ2-1; maybe TRBD2 (6 bases). Trimming stripped 5 bases from V and 7 bases from J, with 27 bases between. The CDR3 spans 18 residues. Germline V CDR1 and CDR2: SGHAT, FQDESV (reference sequence). The CDR3 here is CASSPGLFRKLTRNEQFF. DNA for the CDR3: TGTGCCAGCAGCCCGGGACTCTTCCGGAAGTTGACGCGAAATGAGCAGTTCTTC.

In its sample, this clonotype was seen a few times. V gene TRBV24-1 combines with J gene TRBJ2-7, with no clear D. The CDR3 sequence is 15 residues long. Trimming removed 1 base at V and 0 bases at J, with 9 bases between. The germline CDR1 and CDR2 sequences are KGHDR and SFDVKD. This CDR3 reads CATSDLGHSSYEQYF. Here the CDR3 DNA reads TGTGCCACCAGTGATTTAGGGCACAGCTCCTACGAGCAGTACTTC.

The V and J genes are TRBV20-1 and TRBJ2-1, with TRBD2 matching over 10 bases. The CDR3 is made up of 12 amino acids. J was trimmed by 6 bases and V by 8 bases; bases with no gene match: 4. Looked up from germline, CDR1 is DFQATT and CDR2 is SNEGSKA (reference sequence). CDR3 DNA sequence: TGCAGTTTAGAGCGGGGGGGCAATGAGCAGTTCTTC. As protein: CSLERGGNEQFF.

The chain employs TRBV6-5 and TRBJ2-4; 14 nucleotides agree with TRBD2. V lost 2 bases, J lost 9 bases, and 12 bases stayed unmatched. Germline lookup yields CDR1 MNHEY and CDR2 SVGAGI. The CDR3 length is 18 residues. The CDR3 sequence: CASSYAMTSGGAKGIQYF. The CDR3 DNA is TGTGCCAGCAGTTACGCCATGACTAGCGGGGGGGCAAAGGGCATTCAGTACTTC.

The genes are TRBV5-1 and TRBJ2-3; unclear D gene. CDR3 length: 14 amino acids. The germline gives CDR1 SGHRS, CDR2 YFSETQ. The V end lost 0 bases, the J end lost 1 base, and 6 bases lay between the germline ends. This CDR3 is CASSLEWGTDTQYF. In DNA, the CDR3 is TGCGCCAGCAGCTTGGAATGGGGCACAGATACGCAGTATTTT.

This clonotype was counted ten times or more. The chain employs TRBV7-2 and TRBJ2-7; TRBD1 is a possible D gene (6 bases). V lost 0 bases, J lost 0 bases, and 21 bases lay in between. The CDR3 is made up of 19 amino acids. From germline, CDR1 is SGHTA and CDR2 FQGNSA. The CDR3 spells CASSLAEGVRGQFSYEQYF. CDR3 nucleotides: TGTGCCAGCAGCTTAGCGGAAGGGGTGAGAGGACAGTTCTCCTACGAGCAGTACTTC.

The chain links TRBV28 to TRBJ2-7; D is possibly TRBD1 or TRBD2 (6 bases each). In germline, CDR1 is MDHEN, CDR2 SYDVKM. The CDR3 runs 12 residues. Trimming took 8 bases from V and 2 from J, leaving 10 bases between them. The CDR3 loop reads CASFRGAYEQYF. The CDR3 bases are TGTGCCAGCTTTAGGGGGGCCTACGAGCAGTACTTC.

The chain joins TRBV4-3 to TRBJ1-4; possibly TRBD1 for D (6 bases). The CDR3 loop spans 14 amino acids. Germline V gene lookup returns CDR1 LGHNA and CDR2 YSLEER. Trimming shortened V by 2 bases and J by 7 bases, and 11 bases separated the two germline ends. CDR3 DNA: TGCGCCAGCAGCCAATCGCCAGGGGCTGAAAAACTGTTTTTT. Protein product: CASSQSPGAEKLFF.

The chain combines TRBV28 with TRBJ1-5, with D perhaps matching TRBD1 (5 bases). This CDR3 spans 15 amino acids. The V and J ends lost 5 bases and 9 bases respectively, with 20 bases between them. The V gene's germline CDR1 is MDHEN and CDR2 SYDVKM. The CDR3 coding sequence is TGTGCCAGCAGTCCCGTAGTGGGGCCTCTGGGGCCCCAGCATTTT. Protein: CASSPVVGPLGPQHF.

In its sample, this clonotype was seen many times. The gene calls are TRBV7-9 and TRBJ2-3, with D maybe TRBD2 (7 bases). Looked up from germline, CDR1 is SEHNR and CDR2 is FQNEAQ (reference sequence). The CDR3 is 16 amino acids. V lost 6 bases and J 1 base, leaving 17 bases between the germline ends. The CDR3 here is CASRKPRGRGTDTQYF. The CDR3 DNA follows: TGTGCCAGCAGAAAACCGCGGGGGCGCGGCACAGATACGCAGTATTTT. The full variable domain, its missing parts supplied by reference TRBV7-9 and TRBJ2-3, is DTGVSQNPRHKITKRGQNVTFRCDPISEHNRLYWYRQTLGQGPEFLTYFQNEAQLEKSRLLSDRFSAERPKGSFSTLEIQRTEQGDSAMYLCASRKPRGRGTDTQYFGPGTRLTVL.

The sample holds a few counts of this clonotype. V usage is TRBV7-2 and J usage is TRBJ2-2, with D unclear. V was cut by 6 bases and J by 1 base, with 12 bases left in between. Germline V gives CDR1 SGHTA, CDR2 FQGNSA. This CDR3 region has 15 residues. The CDR3 DNA reads as TGTGCCAGCAGTTTTGGAATTTTGAACACCGGGGAGCTGTTTTTT. Encoded protein: CASSFGILNTGELFF.

The sample holds a few counts of this clonotype. The V call is TRBV10-3, the J call TRBJ2-3; D gene unclear. CDR1 is ENHRY, CDR2 SYGVKD, per germline. The CDR3 is 13 amino acids. Trimming shortened V by 6 bases and J by 2 bases, and 9 bases separated the two germline ends. The CDR3 spells CAIRTVATDTQYF. Here the CDR3 DNA reads TGTGCCATCAGGACCGTGGCCACAGATACGCAGTATTTT.

This clonotype was seen a few times. The V gene is TRBV3-1, the J gene TRBJ1-6, with D unclear. Germline-derived CDR1 and CDR2 are LGHDT and YNNKEL (reference sequence). V dropped 4 bases and J dropped 13 bases, with 17 bases sitting between them. The CDR3 is 14 residues long. CDR3 nucleotides: TGTGCCAGCAGCCCGCGTGTCGGAGGATCGCCCCTCCACTTT. The encoded protein is CASSPRVGGSPLHF. The entire variable domain, with the rest obtained from reference TRBV3-1 and TRBJ1-6, is as follows: DTAVSQTPKYLVTQMGNDKSIKCEQNLGHDTMYWYKQDSKKFLKIMFSYNNKELIINETVPNRFSPKSPDKAHLNLHINSLELGDSAVYFCASSPRVGGSPLHFGNGTRLTVT.

This clonotype was seen once. The chain is built from TRBV20-1 and TRBJ1-5, with D tentatively TRBD1 (6 bases). Germline assignment: CDR1 DFQATT and CDR2 SNEGSKA (reference sequence). V was cut by 6 bases and J by 5 bases, with 14 bases left in between. CDR3 length: 13 amino acids. CDR3 nucleotide sequence: TGCAGTGCCCAAGACAGGTTGGATCAGCCCCAGCATTTT. This codes for CSAQDRLDQPQHF.

The V call is TRBV5-1, the J call TRBJ2-3; TRBD1 agrees at 9 bases. This CDR3 contains 16 residues. Germline V gene data show CDR1 as SGHRS and CDR2 as YFSETQ. V shed 3 bases, J shed 2 bases, and the junction held 7 bases outside the gene matches. DNA for the CDR3: TGCGCCAGCAGCTCGACAGGGGGAGGAACCACAGATACGCAGTATTTT. It yields the protein CASSSTGGGTTDTQYF.

V and J are TRBV12-3 or TRBV12-4 and TRBJ2-2; D is uncertain. This CDR3 has 15 amino acids. Trimming stripped 6 bases from V and 3 bases from J, with 14 bases between. The CDR3 region is CASRSYLLYTGELFF. CDR3 nucleotides: TGTGCCAGCAGGAGCTATTTACTCTACACCGGGGAGCTGTTTTTT.